This entry lists 32 T cell receptor beta chains sequenced from one sample in a study of somatic mutations in T cells in chronic GVHD. TCRdb's table, derived via immunoSEQ multiplex PCR, lists solely in-frame clones and lacks some. The profile shows 11,000 to 15,000 clones, around four fifths of them singletons. Sequencing was performed on Vbeta20-negative CD4+ T cells from blood. The receptors were gathered from a male patient between 50 and 60 years old with chronic graft-versus-host disease. T cells may partly derive from the graft donor.

The V gene is TRBV2, the J gene TRBJ1-5; D remains unclear. The CDR3 runs 16 residues. CDR1 and CDR2 (germline): SNHLY, FYNNEI. Trimming took 0 bases from V and 2 from J, leaving 11 bases between them. The CDR3 DNA is TGTGCCAGCAGTGAAGCCCGGGGAGATGGCAATCAGCCCCAGCATTTT. Its protein product is CASSEARGDGNQPQHF.

The genes are TRBV28 and TRBJ2-3; tentative D call: TRBD2 (6 bases). The germline V gene has CDR1 MDHEN and CDR2 SYDVKM. The CDR3 is 12 amino acids. V lost 6 bases and J 4 bases, leaving 8 bases between the germline ends. The CDR3 is CASSSSADTQYF. The CDR3, as DNA: TGTGCCAGCAGCTCTAGCGCAGATACGCAGTATTTT. The entire variable domain, with the rest obtained from reference TRBV28 and TRBJ2-3, is as follows: DVKVTQSSRYLVKRTGEKVFLECVQDMDHENMFWYRQDPGLGLRLIYFSYDVKMKEKGDIPEGYSVSREKKERFSLILESASTNQTSMYLCASSSSADTQYFGPGTRLTVL.

This sequence joins TRBV19 and TRBJ1-2, with 7 bases that match TRBD1. Germline CDR1 is LNHDA and CDR2 is SQIVND (reference sequence). The CDR3 covers 14 residues. V was clipped by 5 bases and J by 2 bases; unmatched bases: 5. Here the CDR3 DNA reads TGTGCCAGTAGTGGACAGGTTTTCAACTATGGCTACACCTTC. This gives the protein CASSGQVFNYGYTF.

V gene TRBV2 combines with J gene TRBJ2-5, with D possibly TRBD1 on 6 matching bases. Per germline, CDR1 SNHLY and CDR2 FYNNEI. The CDR3 has 15 amino acids. V shed 3 bases and J shed 1 base, with 12 bases lying between them. Here the CDR3 DNA reads TGTGCCAGCAGTGACAGTAGGACAGCCCAAGAGACCCAGTACTTC. This sequence encodes CASSDSRTAQETQYF.

This chain joins TRBV19 and TRBJ2-7; 8 nucleotides match TRBD1. The germline gives CDR1 LNHDA, CDR2 SQIVND (reference sequence). The trim removed 3 bases at V and 4 bases at J, leaving 2 bases unmatched. CDR3 length: 13 residues. This CDR3 reads CASSMNRGYEQYF. DNA of the CDR3: TGTGCCAGTAGTATGAACAGGGGGTACGAGCAGTACTTC.

By proportion, this clone is medium-sized. The gene calls are TRBV6-1 and TRBJ1-3; possibly TRBD1 for D (6 bases). Trimming shortened V by 3 bases and J by 0 bases, and 9 bases separated the two germline ends. The CDR3 is made up of 15 amino acids. Looked up from germline, CDR1 is MNHNS and CDR2 is SASEGT. The CDR3 nucleotides are TGTGCCAGCAGTGAGGGACACTACTCTGGAAACACCATATATTTT. It yields the protein CASSEGHYSGNTIYF.

The chain combines TRBV7-9 with TRBJ1-2; 9 bases are shared with TRBD1. The germline V gene encodes CDR1 SEHNR and CDR2 FQNEAQ (reference sequence). CDR3 length equals 16 residues. The V and J ends lost 1 base and 3 bases, in that order; junction bases with no gene match: 6. The DNA for the CDR3 is TGTGCCAGCAGCTTAGGGGACAGGGAATCTGACTATGGCTACACCTTC. It codes for CASSLGDRESDYGYTF.

J is TRBJ2-5 and V is TRBV2; 7 bases are shared with TRBD2. V lost 8 bases, J lost 5 bases, and 5 bases stayed unmatched. Germline V CDR1 and CDR2: SNHLY, FYNNEI. This CDR3 has 12 residues. CDR3 sequence reads: CASVGGGETQYF. The CDR3 region has the DNA TGTGCCAGCGTTGGGGGGGGTGAGACCCAGTACTTC.

The chain employs TRBV6-5 and TRBJ1-2, with 9 positions matching TRBD1. This CDR3 comprises 15 residues. Losses at the gene ends were 5 bases for V and 6 bases for J; bases not matched to a gene: 10. The germline V gene encodes CDR1 MNHEY and CDR2 SVGAGI. The CDR3 sequence is CASSGWTGAYDGYTF. DNA of the CDR3: TGTGCCAGCAGTGGGTGGACAGGGGCGTATGATGGCTACACCTTC.

V gene TRBV7-6 combines with J gene TRBJ1-3; TRBD1 matches at 9 bases. Germline assignment: CDR1 SGHVS and CDR2 FNYEAQ. The CDR3 consists of 17 residues. J gave up 0 bases and V 5 bases, and 8 bases lay outside the gene matches. The DNA for the CDR3 is TGTGCCAGCAGCCCCACAATACAGGGGGCCTCTGGAAACACCATATATTTT. As protein: CASSPTIQGASGNTIYF.

V gene TRBV7-3 combines with J gene TRBJ2-7; D perhaps matches TRBD1 (6 bases). The CDR3 covers 13 residues. CDR1 and CDR2 (germline): SGHTA, FQGTGA. V was trimmed by 4 bases and J by 7 bases, leaving 14 bases between them. For the CDR3, the DNA is TGTGCCAGCAGCTACGGACAGTCTCGGGAGCAGTACTTC. Its translation is CASSYGQSREQYF.

The J gene is TRBJ2-4, the V gene TRBV2; TRBD1 matches 8 bases. Germline lookup yields CDR1 SNHLY and CDR2 FYNNEI. The CDR3 consists of 16 residues. Germline trimming cut 6 bases from V and 1 base from J; bases unmatched to any gene: 8. The chain's CDR3 is CASRERQGNAKNIQYF. CDR3 DNA: TGTGCCAGCAGGGAGAGACAGGGGAACGCCAAAAACATTCAGTACTTC.

J is TRBJ1-1 and V is TRBV27; 9 bases line up with TRBD1. The germline CDR1 and CDR2 sequences are MNHEY and SMNVEV (reference sequence). The CDR3 spans 14 residues. Unmatched junction bases numbered 3, after V lost 6 bases and J lost 1 base. CDR3 protein: CASRGTGRNTEAFF. The DNA for the CDR3 is TGTGCCAGCAGGGGGACAGGGCGGAACACTGAAGCTTTCTTT.

This clone showed up just a few times. An end of the junction does not agree with germline; a read error may underlie this. The chain combines TRBV15 with TRBJ1-4; TRBD1 aligns across 7 bases. Germline V gene sequence: CDR1 LNHNV, CDR2 YYDKDF (reference sequence). This CDR3 is built from 15 residues. CDR3 nucleotide sequence: TGTGCCACCAGCAGGGACCTCGGACAGGTTGAAAAGCTGTTTTTT. As protein: CATSRDLGQVEKLFF.

The chain employs TRBV12-5 and TRBJ1-1; maybe TRBD1 (5 bases). Germline CDR1 is LGHNT and CDR2 is FRNRAP. The V and J ends lost 2 bases and 3 bases respectively, with 19 bases between them. The CDR3 is 17 amino acids. The DNA of the CDR3 is TGTGCTAGTGGTTTGATCTTGGGGACTCCGTTCGACACTGAAGCTTTCTTT. Translation: CASGLILGTPFDTEAFF.

This chain joins TRBV7-9 and TRBJ2-1, with TRBD2 identical over 14 bases. V was pared by 5 bases and J by 10 bases, with 10 bases of the junction left unmatched. This CDR3 has 16 amino acids. Germline CDR1 is SEHNR and CDR2 is FQNEAQ (reference sequence). The CDR3 bases are TGTGCCAGCAGCCGACTGGGACTAGCGGGAGCAGGGGAGCAGTTCTTC. This codes for CASSRLGLAGAGEQFF.

V gene TRBV7-2 combines with J gene TRBJ2-1, with 7 bases fitting TRBD1. V shed 5 bases and J 2 bases; nucleotides not matched to a gene: 12. The CDR3 runs to 17 residues. Germline lookup yields CDR1 SGHTA and CDR2 FQGNSA. This chain's CDR3 is CASSQIRDSLTYNEQFF. CDR3 coding DNA: TGTGCCAGCAGCCAAATCCGGGACAGCTTGACCTACAATGAGCAGTTCTTC.

This chain uses TRBV28 with TRBJ1-2, with D hard to call. The length of the CDR3 is 12 residues. Per the germline V gene, CDR1 is MDHEN and CDR2 is SYDVKM. Trimming took 6 bases from V and 4 from J, leaving 9 bases between them. The CDR3 DNA reads as TGTGCCAGCAGCGGGATCTTCTATGGCTACACCTTC. Translating gives CASSGIFYGYTF.

The chain joins TRBV7-2 to TRBJ2-6, with no clear D. Per the germline V gene, CDR1 is SGHTA and CDR2 is FQGNSA. The V gene lost 3 bases and the J gene lost 0 bases, with 9 bases spanning the gap. The length of the CDR3 is 16 residues. In nucleotides, the CDR3 is TGTGCCAGCAGCTTGGCGGTTGACTCTGGGGCCAACGTCCTGACTTTC. Its protein product is CASSLAVDSGANVLTF.

This clone has only one observation. The chain couples TRBV7-2 to TRBJ2-3; a weak D match, TRBD1 (6 bases). The CDR3 totals 16 residues. Germline V lookup: CDR1 SGHTA, CDR2 FQGNSA. V lost 5 bases and J lost 4, with 19 bases in between. The CDR3 spells CASSRRGGIRADTQYF. CDR3 nucleotide sequence: TGTGCCAGCAGCCGCAGGGGCGGTATTCGGGCAGATACGCAGTATTTT.

V and J are TRBV27 and TRBJ2-3; TRBD2 aligns across 11 bases. Losses at the gene ends were 5 bases for V and 2 bases for J; bases not matched to a gene: 18. The CDR3 is made up of 20 amino acids. Germline CDR1 MNHEY, CDR2 SMNVEV (reference sequence). CDR3 protein: CASSHPTSGAPSHYTDTQYF. As DNA, the CDR3 is TGTGCCAGCAGTCACCCGACTAGCGGGGCCCCCAGCCATTACACAGATACGCAGTATTTT.

The chain employs TRBV29-1 and TRBJ1-2, with 9 bases aligning to TRBD1. The CDR3 length is 13 residues. Germline V gene sequence: CDR1 SQVTM, CDR2 ANQGSEA. V lost 2 bases to trimming and J lost 7 bases; unmatched junction nucleotides: 5. The CDR3 DNA reads TGCAGCGTTGAAAGGACAGGGGTCCCTGGCTACACCTTC. Its translation is CSVERTGVPGYTF. The whole variable domain, filled in from reference TRBV29-1 and TRBJ1-2, reads SAVISQKPSRDICQRGTSLTIQCQVDSQVTMMFWYRQQPGQSLTLIATANQGSEATYESGFVIDKFPISRPNLTFSTLTVSNMSPEDSSIYLCSVERTGVPGYTFGSGTRLTVV.

This clone was seen a few times. Its ends do not fully match the called genes, so a read error is possible. The chain combines TRBV29-1 with TRBJ2-7, with TRBD2 matching over 7 bases. The CDR3 has 14 amino acids. Germline loops: CDR1 SQVTM, CDR2 ANQGSEA. CDR3 residues: CSVVSGTTSSEQYF. In DNA form, the CDR3 reads TGCAGCGTTGTATCCGGGACTACCTCCTCCGAGCAGTACTTC.

This clone showed up just once. J is TRBJ1-1 and V is TRBV19, with no clear D. Germline CDR1 LNHDA, CDR2 SQIVND (reference sequence). V lost 7 bases and J 1 base, leaving 16 bases between the germline ends. CDR3 size: 15 residues. The CDR3 coding sequence is TGTGCCAGTACCCCCGGGTCTCTGGGGAACACTGAAGCTTTCTTT. Protein product: CASTPGSLGNTEAFF.

V is TRBV7-6 and J is TRBJ2-5; 7 bases line up with TRBD2. The ends lost 5 bases at V and 2 bases at J; junction bases unmatched: 5. This CDR3 is 14 amino acids long. Germline CDR1 is SGHVS and CDR2 is FNYEAQ. The CDR3 DNA reads TGTGCCAGCAGCAACGGGGGGTCACAAGAGACCCAGTACTTC. Translating gives CASSNGGSQETQYF.

This clone was recorded once. The chain is built from TRBV18 and TRBJ2-1, with 8 positions matching TRBD2. The CDR3 has 14 residues. Germline assignment: CDR1 KGHSH and CDR2 LQKENI. V lost 3 bases and J lost 4; bases outside the gene matches: 2. CDR3 coding DNA: TGTGCCAGCTCACCGGGCGGGGGGTACAATGAGCAGTTCTTC. It specifies CASSPGGGYNEQFF.

J is TRBJ2-3 and V is TRBV28; possible D gene TRBD1, 6 bases. The CDR3 runs 14 residues. Germline V lookup: CDR1 MDHEN, CDR2 SYDVKM. Trimming stripped 6 bases from V and 5 bases from J, with 15 bases between. CDR3 residues: CASSRTARKDTQYF. The CDR3, as DNA: TGTGCCAGCAGCCGGACAGCAAGGAAAGATACGCAGTATTTT.

The rearrangement links TRBV7-2 to TRBJ2-1; 7 nucleotides align to TRBD1. With V trimmed by 5 bases and J by 5 bases, 12 bases remained unmatched. CDR3 length equals 16 residues. Germline V gene lookup returns CDR1 SGHTA and CDR2 FQGNSA. The DNA of the CDR3 is TGTGCCAGCAGCCTTAGGACAGGACCGAGTAACAATGAGCAGTTCTTC. This translates into CASSLRTGPSNNEQFF.

The rearrangement links TRBV2 to TRBJ2-5, with 7 bases that match TRBD1. Matching the DNA end better, TRBJ2-7 makes the J call doubtful. Germline V gives CDR1 SNHLY, CDR2 FYNNEI. The CDR3 is made up of 14 amino acids. The CDR3 nucleotides are TGTGCCAGCAGGGGGGACAGAACCTCCTACGAGCAGTACTTC. Protein product: CASRGDRTSYEQYF.

This rearrangement joins TRBV2 to TRBJ2-5; D ambiguous. The J call is uncertain, as TRBJ2-7 better fits the DNA end. Germline CDR1 is SNHLY and CDR2 is FYNNEI. There are 14 residues in the CDR3. The CDR3 sequence: CASSSLTVSYEQYF. Written as DNA, the CDR3 is TGTGCCAGTAGTAGTCTTACGGTGTCCTACGAGCAGTACTTC.

This chain joins TRBV6-6 and TRBJ2-1; 9 bases align to TRBD2. After removal of 2 bases from V and 8 bases from J, the junction contained 7 bases not matched to a gene. Germline V CDR1 and CDR2: MNHNY, SVGAGI (reference sequence). CDR3 length: 15 amino acids. For the CDR3, the DNA is TGTGCCAGCAGTTACGGGCGGGGGGGTTTGGATGAGCAGTTCTTC. This translates into CASSYGRGGLDEQFF.

This clone was observed a handful of times. V usage is TRBV10-3 and J usage is TRBJ1-3, with TRBD1 as a possible D gene (5 bases). Germline-derived CDR1 and CDR2 are ENHRY and SYGVKD. The CDR3 is 17 residues long. The V end was cut by 0 bases, the J end by 7 bases, with 19 bases between. CDR3 bases: TGTGCCATCAGTGAGTCAGGAATTGTGGGGGGTCTGAACACCATATATTTT. Its protein is CAISESGIVGGLNTIYF.